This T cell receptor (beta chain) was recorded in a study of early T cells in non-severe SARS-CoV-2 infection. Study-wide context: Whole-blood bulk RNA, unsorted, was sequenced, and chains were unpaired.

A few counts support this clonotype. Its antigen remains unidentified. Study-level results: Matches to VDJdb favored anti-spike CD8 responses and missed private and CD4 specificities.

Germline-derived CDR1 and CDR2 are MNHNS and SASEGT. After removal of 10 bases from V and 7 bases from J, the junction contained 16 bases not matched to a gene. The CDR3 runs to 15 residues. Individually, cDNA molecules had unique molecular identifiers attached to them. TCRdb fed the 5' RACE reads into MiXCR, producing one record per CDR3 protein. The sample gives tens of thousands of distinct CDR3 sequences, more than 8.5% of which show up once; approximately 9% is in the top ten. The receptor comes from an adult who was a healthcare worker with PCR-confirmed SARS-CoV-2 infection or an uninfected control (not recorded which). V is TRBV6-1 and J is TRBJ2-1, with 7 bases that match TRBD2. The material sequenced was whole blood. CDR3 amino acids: CATAKWEGRGNEQFF. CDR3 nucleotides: TGTGCCACTGCGAAGTGGGAGGGCCGGGGTAATGAGCAGTTCTTC.